The next 26 T cell receptor beta chains were all read from a single sample in a study of T-cell memory formation after mild COVID-19. TCRdb re-analysed the 5' RACE reads in MiXCR, keeping a single row per CDR3 protein. This table holds roughly 370,000 distinct CDR3 sequences, 15% to 20% found once. Material: PBMCs or a T cell subset sorted from them (not recorded which). These receptor sequences come from a man aged 18 to 30 who had mild COVID-19 (a few samples of this study predate the infection). Cell type and time point are not known.

This clonotype has a handful of counts. The rearrangement joins TRBV7-6 to TRBJ2-6; D uncertain. The V gene lost 5 bases and the J gene lost 0 bases, with 11 bases spanning the gap. The CDR3 has 16 amino acids. Germline-derived CDR1 and CDR2 are SGHVS and FNYEAQ. The CDR3 loop reads CASSANRISGANVLTF. Written as DNA, the CDR3 is TGTGCCAGCAGCGCTAATAGGATCTCTGGGGCCAACGTCCTGACTTTC.

The rearrangement uses TRBV9 and TRBJ1-5; 8 bases line up with TRBD1. J gave up 8 bases and V 4 bases, and 17 bases lay outside the gene matches. The CDR3 runs 17 residues. The germline V gene encodes CDR1 SGDLS and CDR2 YYNGEE. CDR3 protein: CASSIPPGQELSEPQHF. CDR3 bases: TGTGCCAGCAGCATCCCCCCGGGACAGGAACTATCAGAGCCCCAGCATTTT.

The chain recombines TRBV7-9 with TRBJ1-1; maybe TRBD1 (5 bases). Germline V gene lookup returns CDR1 SEHNR and CDR2 FQNEAQ (reference sequence). The CDR3 is 12 amino acids. The V end was cut by 6 bases, the J end by 5 bases, with 10 bases between. The CDR3 DNA is TGTGCCAGCAGGGGGGACGTTACTGAAGCTTTCTTT. It yields the protein CASRGDVTEAFF.

This sequence joins TRBV7-2 and TRBJ2-1, with 7 nucleotides matching TRBD1. Germline CDR1 is SGHTA and CDR2 is FQGNSA. CDR3 length equals 17 residues. The ends lost 4 bases at V and 4 bases at J; junction bases unmatched: 13. CDR3 protein: CASSYSARAGGYNEQFF. CDR3 nucleotides: TGTGCCAGCAGCTACTCCGCTAGGGCAGGGGGATACAATGAGCAGTTCTTC.

This clonotype has more than one count but fewer than ten. The V call is TRBV4-3, the J call TRBJ2-3; D remains ambiguous. From germline, CDR1 is LGHNA and CDR2 YSLEER. The V and J ends lost 0 bases and 4 bases respectively, with 8 bases between them. CDR3 length equals 14 residues. The CDR3: CASSQDRTADTQYF. CDR3 DNA sequence: TGCGCCAGCAGCCAAGATCGCACTGCAGATACGCAGTATTTT.

Comments on this clonotype: One base away lies a much larger clone, so this may be a sequencing read error. The chain uses TRBV18 and TRBJ1-6; D ambiguous. Germline V gives CDR1 KGHSH, CDR2 LQKENI. The CDR3 has 15 amino acids. Trimming removed 2 bases from V and 0 bases from J, with 5 bases in between. CDR3 loop: CASSPESSYNSPLHF. In DNA form, the CDR3 reads TGTGCCAGCTCACCAGAGAGCTCCTATAATTCACCCCTCCACTTT.

The rearrangement uses TRBV3-1 and TRBJ2-2, with no clear D. The CDR3 length is 13 residues. The germline gives CDR1 LGHDT, CDR2 YNNKEL (reference sequence). Trimming cost V 1 base and J 3 bases, with 3 bases left between them. The CDR3 region has the DNA TGTGCCAGCAGCCAAGGCCACACCGGGGAGCTGTTTTTT. This sequence encodes CASSQGHTGELFF.

This sequence joins TRBV7-9 and TRBJ1-6; weak D call: TRBD1 (6 bases). Trimming left V 6 bases short and J 7 bases short, with 16 bases between. The germline CDR1 and CDR2 sequences are SEHNR and FQNEAQ (reference sequence). The CDR3 loop spans 15 amino acids. The CDR3: CASSDRGGRNSPLHF. The CDR3 DNA reads TGTGCCAGCAGTGACCGCGGGGGCCGGAATTCACCCCTCCACTTT.

This clonotype was seen more than once but under ten times. This chain uses TRBV7-6 with TRBJ2-3, with a possible D match to TRBD2 (6 bases). Germline values: CDR1 SGHVS, CDR2 FNYEAQ. The CDR3 totals 15 residues. Trimming shortened V by 1 base and J by 6 bases, and 14 bases separated the two germline ends. CDR3 sequence: CASSLEPRLVDTQYF. DNA of the CDR3: TGTGCCAGCAGCTTAGAGCCCCGACTAGTCGATACGCAGTATTTT.

The chain joins TRBV7-7 to TRBJ2-5; either TRBD1 or TRBD2 may fit D (6 bases each). CDR3 length equals 15 residues. CDR1 is SSHAT, CDR2 FNYEAQ, per germline (reference sequence). V was trimmed by 0 bases and J by 2 bases, leaving 10 bases between them. In DNA, the CDR3 is TGTGCCAGCAGCTTAGCACAGGGAGGTCAAGAGACCCAGTACTTC. Translation: CASSLAQGGQETQYF. Full variable domain (missing parts from reference TRBV7-7 and TRBJ2-5): GAGVSQSPRYKVTKRGQDVTLRCDPISSHATLYWYQQALGQGPEFLTYFNYEAQPDKSGLPSDRFSAERPEGSISTLTIQRTEQRDSAMYRCASSLAQGGQETQYFGPGTRLLVL.

This clonotype was seen a handful of times. CDR3 sequence reads: CASTPSIMSTDTQYF. The CDR3 region has the DNA TGTGCCAGCACCCCGTCAATAATGAGCACAGATACGCAGTATTTT. The chain is built from TRBV7-2 and TRBJ2-3, with D hard to call. From germline, CDR1 is SGHTA and CDR2 FQGNSA. This CDR3 has 15 residues. Trimming took off 7 bases at V and 0 bases at J, with 14 bases between the two ends.

This clonotype has just a few counts. The rearrangement joins TRBV15 to TRBJ2-2, with D perhaps matching TRBD1 (5 bases). The CDR3 spans 13 residues. V was shortened by 5 bases and J by 5 bases, with 9 bases between the two germline ends. The germline V gene has CDR1 LNHNV and CDR2 YYDKDF (reference sequence). The CDR3 DNA reads as TGTGCCACCAGCTTCCGACAGACCGGGGAGCTGTTTTTT. Translation gives CATSFRQTGELFF.

The sample holds a few counts of this clonotype. The chain's CDR3 is CASSLGGREYEQYV. Written as DNA, the CDR3 is TGTGCCAGCAGCTTAGGAGGAAGAGAATACGAGCAGTACGTC. The chain joins TRBV7-2 to TRBJ2-7; the D is unclear. This CDR3 comprises 14 residues. Germline V lookup: CDR1 SGHTA, CDR2 FQGNSA. The V gene lost 1 base and the J gene lost 4 bases, with 11 bases spanning the gap.

This clonotype appeared a few times. This chain joins TRBV7-9 and TRBJ2-3; 8 bases align to TRBD2. The junction had 8 bases not matched to a gene; V was cut back by 0 bases and J by 6 bases. CDR1 is SEHNR, CDR2 FQNEAQ, per germline (reference sequence). There are 16 residues in the CDR3. The CDR3 loop reads CASSLALGGGLDTQYF. In DNA form, the CDR3 reads TGTGCCAGCAGCTTAGCGCTCGGGGGGGGCCTTGATACGCAGTATTTT.

This clonotype was detected only a few times. The V call is TRBV6-2 or TRBV6-3, the J call TRBJ1-5; maybe TRBD1 (5 bases). The CDR3 covers 15 residues. V was shortened by 0 bases and J by 6 bases, with 12 bases between the two germline ends. CDR1 is MNHEY and CDR2 is SVGEGT in the germline V gene. CDR3 DNA: TGTGCCAGCAGTTACTCGAGAGGGGTGACTCAGCCCCAGCATTTT. Its protein product is CASSYSRGVTQPQHF.

This clonotype has only a few counts. The V gene is TRBV4-3, the J gene TRBJ2-7, with 8 bases matching TRBD1. Unmatched junction bases numbered 6, after V lost 1 base and J lost 4 bases. This CDR3 has 15 residues. CDR1 and CDR2 (germline): LGHNA, YSLEER. In DNA, the CDR3 is TGCGCCAGCAGCCAAGCAGGGGGCGAGAGATACGAGCAGTACTTC. The encoded protein is CASSQAGGERYEQYF.

The CDR3 nucleotides read TGCAGTGCTAGTAAAGGCTGGAACACTGAAGCTTTCTTT. It yields the protein CSASKGWNTEAFF. The V gene is TRBV20-1, the J gene TRBJ1-1; D is undetermined. V lost 3 bases, J lost 1 base, and 9 bases lay in between. Looked up from germline, CDR1 is DFQATT and CDR2 is SNEGSKA (reference sequence). This CDR3 has 13 residues.

This clonotype has only a few counts. V usage is TRBV5-1 and J usage is TRBJ1-4; 8 bases line up with TRBD1. Trimming removed 4 bases from V and 7 bases from J; junction bases left unmatched: 9. Germline assignment: CDR1 SGHRS and CDR2 YFSETQ. The length of the CDR3 is 15 residues. The CDR3 coding sequence is TGCGCCAGCAGCGATGGACAGGGATTTGGTGAAAAACTGTTTTTT. Protein product: CASSDGQGFGEKLFF.

V is TRBV20-1 and J is TRBJ2-7; D might be TRBD1 or TRBD2, each matching 5 bases. V was clipped by 7 bases and J by 3 bases, with 16 bases between them. CDR3 size: 13 residues. The germline V gene has CDR1 DFQATT and CDR2 SNEGSKA (reference sequence). CDR3 sequence: CSGRGTLLYEQYF. The CDR3, as DNA: TGCAGTGGAAGAGGGACCCTACTCTACGAGCAGTACTTC.

V gene TRBV12-3 or TRBV12-4 combines with J gene TRBJ2-3, with a weak D call TRBD2 (6 bases). The CDR3 consists of 15 residues. Trimming removed 6 bases from V and 4 bases from J, with 17 bases in between. The CDR3 coding sequence is TGTGCCAGCAGCCCCTCGGGACTCCGGGCAGATACGCAGTATTTT. It translates to CASSPSGLRADTQYF.

The chain uses TRBV20-1 and TRBJ2-3, with 9 bases aligning to TRBD1. This CDR3 spans 14 amino acids. The trim removed 6 bases at V and 3 bases at J, leaving 7 bases unmatched. Germline CDR1 is DFQATT and CDR2 is SNEGSKA (reference sequence). The CDR3 region has the DNA TGCAGTGCAAACAGGGGGCTCCTGACAGATACGCAGTATTTT. It yields the protein CSANRGLLTDTQYF.

Concerning this clonotype itself: A much larger clone lies a single base off, so this may be a read error. The V and J genes are TRBV20-1 and TRBJ2-1, with 11 bases matching TRBD2. This CDR3 has 14 residues. The V gene end was trimmed by 3 bases and the J gene end by 8 bases; junction bases not matched to a gene: 6. From germline, CDR1 is DFQATT and CDR2 SNEGSKA (reference sequence). The CDR3 is CSASVTSGVDEQFF. The CDR3 nucleotides are TGCAGTGCTAGCGTGACTAGCGGGGTCGATGAGCAGTTCTTC.

The genes are TRBV5-1 and TRBJ2-1, with 7 bases lining up with TRBD1. The CDR3 sequence is 15 residues long. The germline CDR1 and CDR2 sequences are SGHRS and YFSETQ. V trimming: 3 bases; J trimming: 6 bases; junction bases outside the gene matches: 9. The CDR3 nucleotides read TGCGCCAGCAGCTCGACAGGGCCCGAGATCAATGAGCAGTTCTTC. It yields the protein CASSSTGPEINEQFF.

The V and J genes are TRBV25-1 and TRBJ1-2; D is unclear. CDR1 and CDR2 from the germline V gene are MGHDK and SYGVNS. V lost 1 base and J 8 bases, leaving 5 bases between the germline ends. CDR3 length equals 11 residues. CDR3 protein: CASSEFWGYTF. CDR3 in DNA: TGTGCCAGCAGTGAATTCTGGGGCTACACCTTC.

This clonotype has more than one count but fewer than ten. This chain links TRBV12-3 or TRBV12-4 with TRBJ2-5; D call uncertain. V shed 5 bases and J shed 5 bases, with 6 bases lying between them. The CDR3 is made up of 11 amino acids. CDR3 coding DNA: TGTGCCAGCAGTCAGTCGGAGACCCAGTACTTC. Its protein is CASSQSETQYF.

The table lists this clonotype with a few counts. The chain uses TRBV9 and TRBJ1-3; D is uncertain. Trimming took 3 bases from V and 2 from J, leaving 6 bases between them. Germline V CDR1 and CDR2: SGDLS, YYNGEE. The CDR3 totals 13 residues. The CDR3 region is CASSATPGNTIYF. Written as DNA, the CDR3 is TGTGCCAGCAGCGCTACTCCTGGAAACACCATATATTTT.